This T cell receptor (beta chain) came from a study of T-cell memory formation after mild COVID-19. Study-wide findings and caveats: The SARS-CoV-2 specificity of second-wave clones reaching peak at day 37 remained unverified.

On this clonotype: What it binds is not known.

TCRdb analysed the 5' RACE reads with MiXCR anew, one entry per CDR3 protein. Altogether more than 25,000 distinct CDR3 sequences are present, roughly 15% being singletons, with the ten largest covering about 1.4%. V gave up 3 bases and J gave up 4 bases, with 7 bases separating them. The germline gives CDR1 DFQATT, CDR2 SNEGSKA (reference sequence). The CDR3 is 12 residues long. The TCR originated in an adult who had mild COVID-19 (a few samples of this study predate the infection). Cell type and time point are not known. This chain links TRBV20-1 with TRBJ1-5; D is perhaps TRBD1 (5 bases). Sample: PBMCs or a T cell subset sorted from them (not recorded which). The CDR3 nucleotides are TGCAGTGCTAGTAAGGGGAATCAGCCCCAGCATTTT. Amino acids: CSASKGNQPQHF.